This T cell receptor beta chain was captured by sequencing in a study of shared clonotypes between healthy human individuals (TCRdb year 2020). Study-level background: A few men and a couple of women, aged 18 to 49 years, made up the cohort. Blood TCR repertoires of roughly 5 healthy adults were deeply sequenced to estimate repertoire size and the extent of clonotype sharing between individuals. Each donor's leukapheresis produced roughly between roughly 0.85 and 9.5 billion PBMCs. To increase sequencing depth and limit assay-specific biases, TCR repertoire library preparation and sequencing were carried out by different laboratories using diverse techniques. Results and caveats for the whole study, not just this receptor: Sampling was limited to blood, and TCR repertoires in tissue likely differ from TCR repertoires in blood. The genetic and exposure-history diversity represented was limited by the small number of donors. Pairwise subsampling led to the expectation that sequencing depth would affect the degree of clonotype sharing among donors.

TCR CDR3 regions were amplified from genomic DNA by multiplex PCR using the deep immunoSEQ assay. Genomic DNA extracted from each cell subset was distributed evenly over all wells of several immunoSEQ 96-well plates, and each plate served as one replicate. For unsorted PBMC, each replicate PCR was loaded with approximately 330 ng genomic DNA, equivalent to approximately 33,000 T cell genomes. Unsorted PBMC genomic DNA was sequenced across ten immunoSEQ deep assay plates. The purified libraries were quantified using a Qubit 3.0 fluorometer, sized with a Bioanalyzer 2100, and then quantified again using the KAPA Library Quantification kit. Each immunoSEQ 96-well plate was sequenced on its own single-read 150-cycle Illumina NextSeq 550 flow cell. The authors' analysis ran thus. Because only junctional sequences without quality scores were contained in the immunoSEQ output, filtering matching that applied to full-length reads could not be performed. Sequences were annotated with PyIR, a Python wrapper for IgBLAST v1.9, using IMGT germline references to assign V/J genes and CDR3. Any read was removed if the V/J assignment was weak (E-value above 1e-6), the CDR3 was missing, or the read contained stop codons, out-of-frame junctions, or ambiguous translated residues. V3J clonotypes were defined by identical inferred V gene, J gene, and CDR3 amino acid sequence. The percentage overlap between two repertoires was calculated by dividing the number of shared unique clonotypes by the size of the smaller repertoire. Repertoire richness was assessed with RTK rarefaction, the Chao1 estimator, and Recon v2.1 estimates of unobserved clonotypes. As stored in TCRdb, this immuneACCESS dataset retains in-frame rearrangements with V and J assigned. A fraction of the clones does not appear; measured against another copy, unresolved V genes explain less than half of the discrepancy, and the remainder lacks a known reason. The V and J calls and clone size come from that table; D and trimming were worked out from the DNA. The sample table records 550,000 to 600,000 clones; roughly four fifths of these occur just once. Clones ranked in the top ten supply 9.5% to 15% of the sample.

Between the V and J ends, shortened by 6 bases and 0 bases respectively, the junction contains 14 bases. CDR3 length: 15 amino acids, cysteine to phenylalanine. Of the read, only the CDR3 DNA is kept; its 45 bases are in frame from base 1. CDR1 and CDR2 were assigned from the germline V gene as WSHSY and SAAADI. The donors were healthy, HIV-negative adults who had no recently reported acute infections or vaccinations. All donors were Caucasian adults living in Nashville, Tennessee, USA. For unsorted samples, roughly 86 million PBMCs were counted and genomic DNA was extracted with the QIAamp DNA Blood Mini kit. Blood was obtained by leukapheresis, after which PBMCs were separated by Ficoll-Histopaque density gradient centrifugation and cryopreserved in liquid nitrogen vapor phase. Comment on this clone: Its specific antigen is unknown. The input lacks base qualities; no much larger clone sits a single base away.

The receptor comes from a woman in her thirties or forties in good health. Some clones in this sample may be carry-over from other donors' samples. The sequencing input was PBMCs. The sequence links TRBV10-2 to TRBJ1-1; TRBD1 is a weak D gene call, 6 bases matching. The CDR3 loop reads CASRRGVRMNTEAFF. The DNA sequence is TGCGCCAGCAGGAGGGGGGTCCGGATGAACACTGAAGCTTTCTTT.